This TCR beta chain was identified in a study of OX40 agonist ivuxolimab in advanced cancers. V lost 5 bases to trimming and J lost 5 bases; unmatched junction nucleotides: 3. The germline V gene encodes CDR1 SEHNR and CDR2 FQNEAQ (reference sequence). The CDR3 contains 12 residues. Profiled with immunoSEQ multiplex PCR; TCRdb holds only in-frame clones, not every one. The sample has some 90,000 clones; around 90% are singletons. The clonotype was recovered from an adult with an advanced solid tumor such as melanoma, head and neck, liver or kidney cancer. The rearrangement joins TRBV7-9 to TRBJ2-7, with 7 bases matching TRBD1. The input for sequencing was CD4+ or CD8+ T cells sorted from blood, taken in a trial of the OX40 agonist ivuxolimab. The CDR3 protein is CASSPTGNEQYF. CDR3 in DNA: TGTGCCAGCAGCCCGACAGGGAACGAGCAGTACTTC.